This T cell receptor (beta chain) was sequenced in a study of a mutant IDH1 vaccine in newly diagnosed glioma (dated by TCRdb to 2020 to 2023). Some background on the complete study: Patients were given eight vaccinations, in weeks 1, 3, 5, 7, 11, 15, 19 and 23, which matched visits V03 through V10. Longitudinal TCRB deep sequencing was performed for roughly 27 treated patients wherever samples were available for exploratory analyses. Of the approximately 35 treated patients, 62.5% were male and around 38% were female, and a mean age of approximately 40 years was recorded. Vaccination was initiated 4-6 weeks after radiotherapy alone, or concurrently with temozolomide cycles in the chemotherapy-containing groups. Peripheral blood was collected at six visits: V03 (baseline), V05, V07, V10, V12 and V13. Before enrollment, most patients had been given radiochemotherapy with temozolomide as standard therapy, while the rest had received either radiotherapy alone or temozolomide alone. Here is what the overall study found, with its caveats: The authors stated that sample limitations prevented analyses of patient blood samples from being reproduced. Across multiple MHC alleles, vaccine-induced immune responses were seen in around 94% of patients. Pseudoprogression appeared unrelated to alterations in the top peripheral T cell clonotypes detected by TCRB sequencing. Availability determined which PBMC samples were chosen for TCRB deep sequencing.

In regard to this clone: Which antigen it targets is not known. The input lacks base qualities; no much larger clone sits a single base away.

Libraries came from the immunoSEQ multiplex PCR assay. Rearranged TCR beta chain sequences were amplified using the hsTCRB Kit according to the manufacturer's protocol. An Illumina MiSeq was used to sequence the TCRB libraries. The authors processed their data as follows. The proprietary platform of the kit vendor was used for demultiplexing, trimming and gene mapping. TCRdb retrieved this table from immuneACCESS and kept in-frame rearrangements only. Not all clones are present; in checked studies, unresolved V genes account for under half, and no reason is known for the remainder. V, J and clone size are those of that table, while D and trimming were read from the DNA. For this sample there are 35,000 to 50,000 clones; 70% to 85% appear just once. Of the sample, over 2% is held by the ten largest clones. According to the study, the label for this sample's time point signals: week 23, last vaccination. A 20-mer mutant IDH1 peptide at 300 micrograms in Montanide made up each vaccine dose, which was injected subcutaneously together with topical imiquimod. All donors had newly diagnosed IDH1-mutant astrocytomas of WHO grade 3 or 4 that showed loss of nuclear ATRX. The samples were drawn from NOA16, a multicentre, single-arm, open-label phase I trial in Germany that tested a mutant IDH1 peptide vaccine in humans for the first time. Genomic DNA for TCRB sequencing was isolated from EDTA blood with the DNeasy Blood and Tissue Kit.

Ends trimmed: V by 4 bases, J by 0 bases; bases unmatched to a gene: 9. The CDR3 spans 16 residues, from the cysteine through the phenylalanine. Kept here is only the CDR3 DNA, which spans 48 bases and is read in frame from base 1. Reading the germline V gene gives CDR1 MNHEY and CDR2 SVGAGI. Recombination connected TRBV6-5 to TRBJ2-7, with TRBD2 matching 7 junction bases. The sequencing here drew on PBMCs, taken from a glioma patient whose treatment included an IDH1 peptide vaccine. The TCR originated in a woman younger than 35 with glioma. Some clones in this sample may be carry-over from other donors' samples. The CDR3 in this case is CASSFQPPGGSYEQYF. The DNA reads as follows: TGTGCCAGCAGTTTCCAACCCCCGGGAGGCTCCTACGAGCAGTACTTC.